Detailed here is one T cell receptor beta chain. What it binds is not known. CDR1 and CDR2 from the germline V gene are SGHDN and FVKESK. Trimming removed 6 bases at V and 0 bases at J, with 7 bases between. The CDR3 length is 13 residues. Assay used: immunoSEQ multiplex PCR; TCRdb lists only in-frame clones, some missing. The sample shows about 160,000 clones, 70% to 90% of them seen only once. The data originate from a study of cytotoxic CD8 clonotypes in ibrutinib-treated CLL. Study-level information: IGHV unmutated 17 to 18; relapsed/refractory about 10; treatment-naive roughly 15. Partial response was seen in roughly 24 patients and complete response in 2; after median roughly 66 months, around 14 stayed remitted, roughly 12 progressed. Overall study findings and caveats: T-cell clonality at baseline went above that of age-matched healthy donors and rose and fell with circulating CD8+ T-cell counts. Sampling of sustained-remission and progressing patients occurred at differing times.

The TCR was taken from a human donor with chronic lymphocytic leukemia. The sequences come from PBMCs, collected at disease progression, from a patient treated with ibrutinib. V is TRBV14 and J is TRBJ2-3; D unresolved. CDR3 sequence reads: CASSPASTDTQYF. Written as DNA, the CDR3 is TGTGCCAGCAGTCCAGCTAGCACAGATACGCAGTATTTT.